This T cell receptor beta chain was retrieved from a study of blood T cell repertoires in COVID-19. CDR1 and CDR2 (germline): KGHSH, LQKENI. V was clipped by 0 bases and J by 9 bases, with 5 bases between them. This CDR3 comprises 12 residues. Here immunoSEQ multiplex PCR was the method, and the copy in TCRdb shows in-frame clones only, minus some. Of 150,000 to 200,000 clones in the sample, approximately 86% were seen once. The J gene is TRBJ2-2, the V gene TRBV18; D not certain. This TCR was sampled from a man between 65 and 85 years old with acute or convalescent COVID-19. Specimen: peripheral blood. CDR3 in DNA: TGTGCCAGCTCACCACCCTCTTGGGAGCTGTTTTTT. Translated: CASSPPSWELFF.